The 31 T cell receptor beta chains reported below all come from one sample, sequenced in a study of T-cell reconstitution after alpha-beta-depleted transplantation in children. Preparation of the TCRbeta library used unique molecular identifiers. TCRdb reanalysed the PCR reads using MiXCR and keeps one entry per CDR3 protein. The data hold around 52,000 distinct CDR3 sequences, with 5.8% observed a single time. The sequenced sample was PBMCs, mostly from graft donor cells, obtained 60 days after TCRalphabeta/CD19-depleted stem cell transplant. All receptors derive from a female patient between 2 and 15 years old who had a stem cell transplant for aplastic anemia, so the T cells may come from the graft donor.

In this sample, this clonotype is medium-sized (0.01 to 0.1%). This chain uses TRBV11-2 with TRBJ2-6; no clear D gene. The CDR3 spans 16 residues. Trimming took 1 base from V and 2 from J, leaving 9 bases between them. Germline CDR1 is SGHAT and CDR2 is FQNNGV. The DNA for the CDR3 is TGTGCCAGCAGCTTAGTAATAGCAGCTGGGGCCAACGTCCTGACTTTC. It codes for CASSLVIAAGANVLTF. Complete variable domain (other parts from reference TRBV11-2 and TRBJ2-6): EAGVAQSPRYKIIEKRQSVAFWCNPISGHATLYWYQQILGQGPKLLIQFQNNGVVDDSQLPKDRFSAERLKGVDSTLKIQPAKLEDSAVYLCASSLVIAAGANVLTFGAGSRLTVL.

The sample holds many counts of this clonotype. V and J are TRBV6-1 and TRBJ1-1, with a possible D match to TRBD1 (5 bases). The CDR3 is 12 residues long. In germline, CDR1 is MNHNS, CDR2 SASEGT. The germline V and J ends were trimmed by 4 bases and 5 bases, with 8 bases remaining between them. The DNA for the CDR3 is TGTGCCAGCAGTGGACAGTTAACTGAAGCTTTCTTT. Translating gives CASSGQLTEAFF.

The table lists this clonotype with many counts. The V gene is TRBV20-1, the J gene TRBJ1-5, with a weak D call TRBD1 (6 bases). The CDR3 has 12 amino acids. Looked up from germline, CDR1 is DFQATT and CDR2 is SNEGSKA (reference sequence). Deletions cut 0 bases from V and 7 bases from J, with 7 bases between. The CDR3 sequence is CSARDGQQPQHF. The CDR3 bases are TGCAGTGCTAGAGATGGACAGCAGCCCCAGCATTTT.

This clonotype has at least ten counts. The gene calls are TRBV10-2 and TRBJ2-1; 7 nucleotides match TRBD2. CDR1 and CDR2 from the germline V gene are WSHSY and SAAADI. This CDR3 is 16 amino acids long. V lost 1 base, J lost 5 bases, and 8 bases stayed unmatched. As DNA, the CDR3 is TGCGCCAGCAGTGAGTATGGGGGAGGGACCAACAATGAGCAGTTCTTC. Translating it yields CASSEYGGGTNNEQFF.

This clonotype showed up many times. V is TRBV28 and J is TRBJ1-2; a weak D match, TRBD1 (5 bases). The germline V gene encodes CDR1 MDHEN and CDR2 SYDVKM. CDR3 size: 14 residues. V was clipped by 2 bases and J by 0 bases, with 7 bases between them. The CDR3 protein is CASSLGAANYGYTF. The CDR3 DNA is TGTGCCAGCAGTTTAGGGGCGGCTAACTATGGCTACACCTTC.

The genes are TRBV4-1 and TRBJ2-3, with 16 positions matching TRBD2. Per germline, CDR1 MGHRA and CDR2 YSYEKL. The V segment lost 4 bases and the J segment 7 bases; nucleotides outside the gene matches: 5. This CDR3 is 16 amino acids long. CDR3 in amino acids: CASSLGLAGGRYTQYF. The CDR3 bases are TGCGCCAGCAGCCTGGGACTAGCGGGGGGGCGGTATACGCAGTATTTT.

There are a few counts of this clonotype. This chain connects TRBV4-3 to TRBJ1-4; 8 bases are a match to TRBD1. V gave up 1 base and J gave up 10 bases; unmatched junction bases: 8. The CDR3 is 15 amino acids. Germline CDR1 and CDR2: LGHNA and YSLEER. CDR3 protein: CASSQVGTGEGKLFF. CDR3 DNA: TGCGCCAGCAGCCAAGTAGGGACAGGCGAGGGAAAACTGTTTTTT.

This clonotype was seen repeatedly, ten times or more. The CDR3 spells CAISGAAGSSYEQYF. CDR3 sequence (DNA): TGTGCCATCAGTGGGGCAGCGGGAAGCTCCTACGAGCAGTACTTC. This chain connects TRBV10-3 to TRBJ2-7; 7 bases match TRBD2. CDR3 size: 15 residues. Germline lookup yields CDR1 ENHRY and CDR2 SYGVKD. The ends lost 4 bases at V and 0 bases at J; junction bases unmatched: 6.

This clonotype occurred many times. The CDR3, as DNA: TGCAGTGCTAGAGATAAGAATCCCGGCAATCAGCCCCAGCATTTT. Amino acids: CSARDKNPGNQPQHF. This chain connects TRBV20-1 to TRBJ1-5; D is unclear. Germline V CDR1 and CDR2: DFQATT, SNEGSKA (reference sequence). This CDR3 contains 15 residues. Trimming stripped 0 bases from V and 2 bases from J, with 11 bases between.

This clonotype showed up many times. The rearrangement joins TRBV29-1 to TRBJ2-5; D may match TRBD1 or TRBD2 (5 bases each). Germline CDR1 reads SQVTM; CDR2 reads ANQGSEA. Deletions cut 7 bases from V and 5 bases from J, with 14 bases between. The CDR3 runs to 12 residues. CDR3 amino acids: CSDRDPGETQYF. DNA for the CDR3: TGCAGCGACCGGGACCCCGGGGAGACCCAGTACTTC. Drawing the rest from reference TRBV29-1 and TRBJ2-5, the complete variable domain is SAVISQKPSRDICQRGTSLTIQCQVDSQVTMMFWYRQQPGQSLTLIATANQGSEATYESGFVIDKFPISRPNLTFSTLTVSNMSPEDSSIYLCSDRDPGETQYFGPGTRLLVL.

This clonotype was observed a handful of times. This chain links TRBV5-1 with TRBJ1-6; D unresolved. The germline V and J ends were trimmed by 8 bases and 2 bases, with 14 bases remaining between them. This CDR3 has 15 residues. Germline CDR1 SGHRS, CDR2 YFSETQ. The CDR3 here is CASKGDGPYNSPLHF. CDR3 sequence (DNA): TGCGCCAGTAAGGGAGACGGCCCCTATAATTCACCCCTCCACTTT.

This clonotype was found a few times. Here the CDR3 DNA reads TGTGCCAGCACTGAGGGCGCAACTAATGAAAAACTGTTTTTT. Residues: CASTEGATNEKLFF. The chain combines TRBV18 with TRBJ1-4; D remains ambiguous. The CDR3 loop spans 14 amino acids. The germline CDR1 and CDR2 sequences are KGHSH and LQKENI. V lost 8 bases, J lost 0 bases, and 10 bases lay in between.

This clonotype was counted at least ten times. The chain carries TRBV24-1 and TRBJ2-1; D unresolved. The CDR3 is 14 amino acids. Germline loops: CDR1 KGHDR, CDR2 SFDVKD. With 3 bases removed from V and 6 bases from J, the gap between germline ends came to 11 bases. CDR3 nucleotide sequence: TGTGCCACCAGTGATATGTTAGATGTCAATGAGCAGTTCTTC. It is translated as CATSDMLDVNEQFF.

The table lists this clonotype with many counts. The chain couples TRBV12-3 or TRBV12-4 to TRBJ2-5, with TRBD2 matching over 10 bases. After removal of 3 bases from V and 3 bases from J, the junction contained 10 bases not matched to a gene. CDR3 size: 17 residues. The CDR3 loop reads CASSFGTSVDLKETQYF. Here the CDR3 DNA reads TGTGCCAGCAGTTTCGGGACTAGCGTAGACTTGAAAGAGACCCAGTACTTC.

This clonotype has a count of ten or more. The chain recombines TRBV7-8 with TRBJ2-1; maybe TRBD2 (5 bases). CDR1 is SGHVS, CDR2 FQNEAQ, per germline. Trimming pared 4 bases from V and 7 bases from J, leaving 17 bases between. The CDR3 consists of 15 residues. Here the CDR3 reads CASSSKRMSGNEQFF. CDR3 nucleotides: TGTGCCAGCAGCTCAAAGAGAATGAGCGGTAATGAGCAGTTCTTC.

Many counts were recorded for this clonotype. The V call is TRBV9, the J call TRBJ2-1; tentative D call: TRBD2 (6 bases). The V gene lost 4 bases and the J gene lost 2 bases, with 13 bases spanning the gap. The V gene's germline CDR1 is SGDLS and CDR2 YYNGEE. This CDR3 contains 15 residues. The CDR3: CASSPRLDPYNEQFF. The DNA of the CDR3 is TGTGCCAGCAGCCCCAGACTAGATCCCTACAATGAGCAGTTCTTC.

This clonotype was seen many times. The gene calls are TRBV5-1 and TRBJ2-3, with 10 positions matching TRBD1. Germline trimming cut 1 base from V and 2 bases from J; bases unmatched to any gene: 4. Germline V gene data show CDR1 as SGHRS and CDR2 as YFSETQ. There are 16 residues in the CDR3. In nucleotides, the CDR3 is TGCGCCAGCAGCTTGAGGGACAGGGGAGCCACAGATACGCAGTATTTT. It is translated as CASSLRDRGATDTQYF.

This clonotype was counted many times. This chain uses TRBV12-3 or TRBV12-4 with TRBJ2-1, with D maybe TRBD2 (5 bases). The CDR3 is 15 amino acids. Trimming removed 3 bases at V and 3 bases at J, with 12 bases between. The CDR3 here is CASSLGITSYNEQFF. The CDR3 DNA follows: TGTGCCAGCAGTTTGGGGATCACTAGCTACAATGAGCAGTTCTTC.

To note about this clonotype: With a much larger clone just one base away, this may be a read error. This rearrangement joins TRBV7-9 to TRBJ1-1; possibly TRBD1 for D (6 bases). Germline-derived CDR1 and CDR2 are SEHNR and FQNEAQ (reference sequence). There are 14 residues in the CDR3. The CDR3 coding sequence is TGTGCCAGCAGCTTAGTACAGGGTTCCACTGACGCTTTCTTT. This gives the protein CASSLVQGSTDAFF.

The chain recombines TRBV20-1 with TRBJ1-5; D gene ambiguous. Germline CDR1 and CDR2: DFQATT and SNEGSKA (reference sequence). V was trimmed by 6 bases and J by 6 bases, leaving 15 bases between them. The CDR3 has 13 amino acids. CDR3 region: CSAATVGPQPQHF. The CDR3 nucleotides are TGCAGTGCGGCGACCGTCGGCCCTCAGCCCCAGCATTTT.

This clonotype was recorded a few times. The J gene is TRBJ1-5, the V gene TRBV28; D remains ambiguous. The CDR3 covers 14 residues. Germline values: CDR1 MDHEN, CDR2 SYDVKM. Trimming took 6 bases from V and 7 from J, leaving 16 bases between them. The CDR3 coding sequence is TGTGCCAGCAGCCCCGGGAGGGAGGGCCAGCCCCAGCATTTT. It encodes CASSPGREGQPQHF.

This clonotype was recorded at least ten times. The CDR3, as DNA: TGTGCCAGCAGCTTAAAGGTTCTAGCGGGGGGGCAGAATGAGCAGTTCTTC. Protein product: CASSLKVLAGGQNEQFF. The rearrangement links TRBV7-6 to TRBJ2-1; 12 positions agree with TRBD2. Germline CDR1 is SGHVS and CDR2 is FNYEAQ. The CDR3 sequence is 17 residues long. The trim removed 2 bases at V and 7 bases at J, leaving 9 bases unmatched.

This clonotype occurred many times. The chain is built from TRBV5-1 and TRBJ2-1; TRBD2 agrees at 8 bases. With 4 bases clipped from V and 6 bases from J, the junction kept 12 bases outside the gene matches. Germline CDR1 SGHRS, CDR2 YFSETQ. This CDR3 has 16 amino acids. Here the CDR3 reads CASSTLAGGRANEQFF. The CDR3 nucleotides read TGCGCCAGCAGCACCCTAGCGGGTGGCCGGGCCAATGAGCAGTTCTTC. Looking up the rest from reference TRBV5-1 and TRBJ2-1 gives the full variable domain: KAGVTQTPRYLIKTRGQQVTLSCSPISGHRSVSWYQQTPGQGLQFLFEYFSETQRNKGNFPGRFSGRQFSNSRSEMNVSTLELGDSALYLCASSTLAGGRANEQFFGPGTRLTVL.

This clonotype was detected ten times or more. V gene TRBV12-3 or TRBV12-4 combines with J gene TRBJ1-2; D unresolved. The V end lost 4 bases, the J end lost 1 base, and 1 base lay between the germline ends. The CDR3 contains 11 residues. The CDR3 DNA follows: TGTGCCAGCAGTTATAACTATGGCTACACCTTC. Amino acid sequence: CASSYNYGYTF.

This clonotype was recorded many times. The rearrangement uses TRBV28 and TRBJ1-3, with D possibly TRBD1 on 5 matching bases. CDR1 is MDHEN, CDR2 SYDVKM, per germline. V lost 7 bases to trimming and J lost 1 base, with 11 bases between them. The CDR3 runs 14 residues. The CDR3 region is CASNWRGSGNTIYF. Here the CDR3 DNA reads TGTGCCAGCAATTGGAGGGGATCTGGAAACACCATATATTTT.

This clonotype was counted between two and nine times. The V and J genes are TRBV20-1 and TRBJ1-1; D unclear. CDR1 and CDR2 (germline): DFQATT, SNEGSKA (reference sequence). The CDR3 has 14 amino acids. Trimming took off 5 bases at V and 1 base at J, with 14 bases between the two ends. The CDR3 DNA sequence: TGCAGTGCTCCCCCATGGCCAGGGAACACTGAAGCTTTCTTT. Residues: CSAPPWPGNTEAFF.

This clonotype came up many times. This chain uses TRBV12-3 or TRBV12-4 with TRBJ2-1, with D perhaps matching TRBD1 (6 bases). The CDR3 runs to 15 residues. The V end lost 3 bases, the J end lost 2 bases, and 11 bases lay between the germline ends. CDR3 in amino acids: CASSFQGSPYNEQFF. The CDR3 DNA reads as TGTGCCAGCAGTTTTCAGGGGAGCCCCTACAATGAGCAGTTCTTC.

V is TRBV18 and J is TRBJ1-1; 8 bases are a match to TRBD1. This CDR3 has 15 amino acids. CDR1 is KGHSH, CDR2 LQKENI, per germline. With V trimmed by 0 bases and J by 1 base, 1 base remained unmatched. CDR3: CASSPPGTGNTEAFF. CDR3 DNA sequence: TGTGCCAGCTCACCACCTGGGACAGGGAACACTGAAGCTTTCTTT.

As DNA, the CDR3 is TGTGCCAGCAGTGAACGTTTTGTAGGGGAGGCCCAGTACTTC. Encoded protein: CASSERFVGEAQYF. J is TRBJ2-5 and V is TRBV6-1; TRBD2 might be the D (6 bases). CDR1 is MNHNS and CDR2 is SASEGT in the germline V gene. The CDR3 loop spans 14 amino acids. Between the trimmed V and J ends, which lost 2 bases and 9 bases, there was a span of 16 bases.

Many counts were recorded for this clonotype. V gene TRBV12-3 or TRBV12-4 combines with J gene TRBJ2-1; tentatively, D is TRBD1 or TRBD2 (6 bases each). This CDR3 is 13 amino acids long. The V and J ends lost 3 bases and 12 bases respectively, with 15 bases between them. The CDR3 loop is CASSLKGGHAQFF. The CDR3 DNA is TGTGCCAGCAGTTTGAAGGGGGGTCACGCGCAGTTCTTC.

This clonotype was picked up many times. The chain recombines TRBV7-8 with TRBJ2-7, with 8 bases aligning to TRBD2. Germline CDR1 reads SGHVS; CDR2 reads FQNEAQ. V trimming: 1 base; J trimming: 0 bases; junction bases outside the gene matches: 2. This CDR3 has 15 amino acids. The CDR3 region is CASSLEAGASYEQYF. CDR3 sequence (DNA): TGTGCCAGCAGCTTAGAAGCGGGAGCCTCCTACGAGCAGTACTTC.